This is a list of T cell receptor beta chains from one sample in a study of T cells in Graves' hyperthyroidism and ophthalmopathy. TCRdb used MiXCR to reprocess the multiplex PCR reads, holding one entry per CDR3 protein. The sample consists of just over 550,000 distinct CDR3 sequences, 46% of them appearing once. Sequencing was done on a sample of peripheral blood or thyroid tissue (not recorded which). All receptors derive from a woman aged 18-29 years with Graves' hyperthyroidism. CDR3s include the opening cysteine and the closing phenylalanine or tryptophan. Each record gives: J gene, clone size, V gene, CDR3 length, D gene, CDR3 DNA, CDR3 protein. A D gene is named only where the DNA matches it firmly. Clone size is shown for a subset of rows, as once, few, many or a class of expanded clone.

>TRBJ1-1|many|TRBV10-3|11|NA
TGTGCCATCAGTGAGGAAGGAGGGACCGAATTT
CAISEEGGTEF
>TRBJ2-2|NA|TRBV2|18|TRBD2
TGTGCCAGCAGTTACACCTTTCTTAGCGGGAGGGACACCGGGGAGCTGTTTTTT
CASSYTFLSGRDTGELFF
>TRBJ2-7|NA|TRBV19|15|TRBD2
TGTGCCAGTAGTAAAGACGGGAGGAGCTCCTACGAGCAGTACTTC
CASSKDGRSSYEQYF
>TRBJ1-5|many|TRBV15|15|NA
TGTGCCACCAGGGACCGAGAATATAGCAATCAGCCCCAGCATTTT
CATRDREYSNQPQHF
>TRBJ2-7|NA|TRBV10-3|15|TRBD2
TGTGCCAGCTGGACTAGCGGGAGGGCCCGGGACGAGCAGTACTTC
CASWTSGRARDEQYF
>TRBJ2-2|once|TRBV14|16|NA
TGTGCCAGCAGCCGTCTAACGGGGAGGTGGACCGGGGAGCTGTTTTTT
CASSRLTGRWTGELFF
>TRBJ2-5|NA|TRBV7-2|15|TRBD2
TGTACCAGCAGCCGCCTACTAGCGGGACAAGAGACCCAGTACTTC
CTSSRLLAGQETQYF
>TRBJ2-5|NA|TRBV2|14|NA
TGTGCCAGCAGTGGAGGACAGTCGGTAGAGACCCAGTACTTC
CASSGGQSVETQYF
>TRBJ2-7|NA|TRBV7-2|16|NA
TGTGCCACCAACAGTCAGGAGCGACCCGGGGCCGACGAGCAGTACTTC
CATNSQERPGADEQYF
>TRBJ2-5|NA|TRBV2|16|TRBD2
TGTGCCAGCAGTGAATGGACTAGCGGGGTGCGGGAGACCCAGTACTTC
CASSEWTSGVRETQYF
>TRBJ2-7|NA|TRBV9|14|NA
TGTGCCAGCAGCTCCAGAGAACGAGACTACGAGCAGTACTTC
CASSSRERDYEQYF
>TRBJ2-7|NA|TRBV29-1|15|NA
TGCAGCGTTGAAGGCCCCCCCGGGAGCGCCTACGAGCAGTACTTC
CSVEGPPGSAYEQYF
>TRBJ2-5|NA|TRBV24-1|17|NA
TGTGCCAGCAGCCAAGTTGGTGAGGCGGACAACCAAGAGACCCAGTACTTC
CASSQVGEADNQETQYF
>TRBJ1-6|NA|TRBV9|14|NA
TGTGCCAGCAGCGCCGGGGGTAAAGGTTCACCCCTCCACTTT
CASSAGGKGSPLHF
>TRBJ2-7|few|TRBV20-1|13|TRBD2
TGCAGTGCCCAGCGGGGCGGGAGCTACGAGCAGTACTTC
CSAQRGGSYEQYF
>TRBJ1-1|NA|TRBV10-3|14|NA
TGTGCCAGCAGTTACCCCGGACCAAACACTGAAGCTTTCTTT
CASSYPGPNTEAFF
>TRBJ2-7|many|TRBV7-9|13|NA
TGTGCCAGCAGCTCGGGCGAATCCGGTGAGCAGTACTTC
CASSSGESGEQYF
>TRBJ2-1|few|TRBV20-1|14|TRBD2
TGCAGTGCTAGCCCCGGGACTAGCAACAATGAGCAGTTCTTC
CSASPGTSNNEQFF